This T cell receptor beta chain was identified in a study of T cell responses to AZD1222 COVID-19 vaccine (dated by TCRdb to the early 2020s). In terms of the full investigation: AZD1222 recipients given second doses at about 4 weeks or at about 12 weeks were pooled, since spike-specific TCR depth and breadth were not found to differ between the two schedules. TCR sequencing was performed for about 250 trial participants, of whom some 200 were given two doses of AZD1222 and around 25 were given two doses of MenACWY control vaccine. Enrollment into the trials was organized by age into subgroups of 18-55, 56-69 and 70-plus years, and those subgroups contained approximately 160, 26 and 62 TCR-sequenced participants, respectively.

Broader findings and caveats from the paper: Reportedly, close to half of the unique spike-specific TCRs recognized epitopes lying outside the regions that are mutated in the B.1.351 and B.1.1.7 variants. Participants were mostly white British, with more females than males. The authors suggested clonal diversity may have been underestimated. No day 14 peak-response samples were available, so repertoires were characterized only after the peak T cell response. CD4 TCRs associated with the vaccine covered the entire spike protein, and the dominant responses were in regions 160-218 and 743-854. In the small 56-69-year group, the increase in depth fell short of significance, most likely because of low power. Conclusions about previously exposed vaccinees are limited because only five to seven AZD1222 recipients were SARS-CoV-2 seropositive at baseline. Spike-specific TCR breadth and depth rose significantly after two AZD1222 doses compared with day 0 and with MenACWY recipients.

The CDR3 regions of human TCRbeta chains were analyzed by immunosequencing. The study's own analysis went as follows. TCRs in the repertoires were compared against a reference library of SARS-CoV-2-specific TCRs that had been generated with the MIRA antigen-specificity platform. Breadth meant the fraction of unique TCRs that were SARS-CoV-2-associated, whereas depth meant the fraction of total T cells that were SARS-CoV-2-associated. Using the MIRA data, each spike-specific TCR was mapped to the spike region that the TCR reacts to and placed in a CD4 or CD8 class. Log10-transformed breadth and depth values were compared by one-way ANOVA with Sidak's multiple comparisons tests. TCRdb's version of the immuneACCESS table is confined to in-frame rearrangements and falls short of the full clone set. An unresolved V gene accounts for under half of the shortfall where checked; the remainder is of unknown origin. V, J and clone size were drawn from that table, and D and trimming were deduced from the DNA. Present in this sample are roughly 55,000 clones, 87% of which were seen just once. Of the sample, roughly 3.9% is held by the ten largest clones.

V is clipped by 4 bases and J by 0 bases, and the sequence between their germline boundaries is 8 bases long. The CDR3, from cysteine to phenylalanine, totals 14 residues. Only the CDR3 portion is preserved as DNA: 42 bases, with reading frame beginning at the first base. Via the germline V gene, CDR1 is SGHRS and CDR2 YFSETQ. This clone was found once. Its specific antigen is unknown. The sample holds no much larger clone one base away, and base qualities are not on file. In light of the paper, this sample's time point label describes: baseline before first vaccination. Samples from vaccinated people were obtained from the UK trials COV001 and COV002, which included a single-blind randomized controlled phase 2/3 trial of AZD1222 (ChAdOx1 nCoV-19) in healthy adults. For TCRbeta chain sequencing, PBMC samples were collected from trial participants at day 0 and at day 28 after the second dose.

This TCR came from an adult in good health. The rearrangement combines TRBV5-1 with TRBJ2-1; the D gene is possibly TRBD2, with 5 bases matching. The material was peripheral blood, obtained on day 0 of AZD1222 vaccination. CDR3 protein: CASSEGFSYNEQFF. The bases are TGCGCCAGCAGCGAGGGATTCTCCTACAATGAGCAGTTCTTC.